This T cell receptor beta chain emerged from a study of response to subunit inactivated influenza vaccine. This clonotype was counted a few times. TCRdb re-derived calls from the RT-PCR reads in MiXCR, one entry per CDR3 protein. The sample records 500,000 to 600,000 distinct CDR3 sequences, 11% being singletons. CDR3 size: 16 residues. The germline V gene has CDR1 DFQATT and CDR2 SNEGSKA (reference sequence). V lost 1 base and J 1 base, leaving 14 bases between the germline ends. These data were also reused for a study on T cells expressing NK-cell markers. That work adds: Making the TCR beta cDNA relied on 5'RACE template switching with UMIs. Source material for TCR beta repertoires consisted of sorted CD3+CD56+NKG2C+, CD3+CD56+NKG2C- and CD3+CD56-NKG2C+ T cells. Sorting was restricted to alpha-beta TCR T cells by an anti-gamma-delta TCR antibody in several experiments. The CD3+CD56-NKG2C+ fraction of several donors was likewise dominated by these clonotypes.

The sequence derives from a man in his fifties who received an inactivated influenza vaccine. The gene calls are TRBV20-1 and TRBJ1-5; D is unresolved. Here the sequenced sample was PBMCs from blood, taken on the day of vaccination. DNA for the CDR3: TGCAGTGCTAGAGGCACAGCCCTTTGGAGCAATCAGCCCCAGCATTTT. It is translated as CSARGTALWSNQPQHF.